This T cell receptor beta chain was obtained from a study of shared clonotypes between healthy human individuals. Findings of the study overall: Non-shared clonotypes were found to have lower generation probabilities than the clonotypes that were shared by all four of the sorted-subset donors. Shared across a few donors were 4% to 6% of the naive CD4 clonotypes.

There are 15 residues in the CDR3. V was trimmed by 1 base and J by 3 bases, leaving 13 bases between them. Germline V gene data show CDR1 as MDHEN and CDR2 as SYDVKM. Sequencing was performed with immunoSEQ multiplex PCR; in TCRdb, only in-frame clones are kept and a portion is missing. The data hold roughly 1.5 million clones, with approximately 98% observed a single time. Worth noting for this clone: What it binds is not known.

Healthy adults negative for HIV, lacking recent acute infections or vaccinations, served as donors. Division of CD4+ cells produced a CD45RA+ naive subset and a CD45RA-negative memory subset. V usage is TRBV28 and J usage is TRBJ2-7; perhaps TRBD1 as D (5 bases). The origin of this receptor is a young man in good health. What was sequenced was naive CD4+ T cells sorted from blood. Subset given: CD45RA+ positively selected. The CDR3 spells CASSLSRTPVYEQYF. Written as DNA, the CDR3 is TGTGCCAGCAGTTTATCCAGGACACCCGTCTACGAGCAGTACTTC.